Listed below are T cell receptor beta chains from one sample, sequenced in a study of CD8 T cells in ankylosing spondylitis. TCRdb reprocessed the 5' RACE reads via MiXCR and lists one record per CDR3 protein. The table shows around 340,000 distinct CDR3 sequences, with 14% to 15% occurring only once. The sample was blood, either unsorted or a sorted T cell fraction (not recorded which). Every receptor here comes from a male donor with ankylosing spondylitis or in good health (not recorded which). Both conserved end residues are part of each CDR3. A D gene is named only where the DNA matches it firmly. Clone size, where shown, is once, few, many, or a class for clones that have expanded.

d_gene	abundance	v_gene	j_gene	CDR3nt	CDR3aa
.	.	TRBV12-3/TRBV12-4	TRBJ1-5	TGTGCCAGCAGTCTTTCAGCGCTAAATCAGCCCCAGCATTTT	CASSLSALNQPQHF
TRBD2	.	TRBV4-2	TRBJ2-2	TGTGCCAGCAGCCCCCGACTAGCGGGAGGGCCATTAGGCACCGGGGAGCTGTTTTTT	CASSPRLAGGPLGTGELFF
TRBD2	.	TRBV12-3/TRBV12-4	TRBJ2-1	TGTGCCAGCAGCACTAGCGGAAGTGTCTCCTACAATGAGCAGTTCTTC	CASSTSGSVSYNEQFF
TRBD2	.	TRBV20-1	TRBJ2-7	TGCAGTGCTAGACGCCCCGGGAGGGACTACGAGCAGTACTTC	CSARRPGRDYEQYF
.	many	TRBV7-2	TRBJ1-3	TGTGCCAGCAGCTTAGTTTATAGCTGGGGCGAAAACACCATATATTTT	CASSLVYSWGENTIYF
TRBD2	few	TRBV3-1	TRBJ2-1	TGTGCCAGCAGCCGATCCGGACTAGCGGGTATCAACAATGAGCAGTTCTTC	CASSRSGLAGINNEQFF
TRBD2	.	TRBV29-1	TRBJ2-3	TGCAGCGTTGATTGGGGGGGGGTCACAGATACGCAGTATTTT	CSVDWGGVTDTQYF
TRBD2	few	TRBV4-2	TRBJ2-3	TGTGCCAGCAGCCAATGGGCTAGCGGGGGGACAGATACGCAGTATTTT	CASSQWASGGTDTQYF
.	many	TRBV12-3/TRBV12-4	TRBJ2-1	TGTGCCACCCAGGGGGGAGCGGGGATCTACAATGAGCAGTTCTTC	CATQGGAGIYNEQFF
.	few	TRBV7-9	TRBJ2-1	TGTGCCAGCAGCTTAGTACTGACTCCGGGCCAACTAGGAGAGCAGTTCTTC	CASSLVLTPGQLGEQFF
TRBD1	once	TRBV6-4	TRBJ1-2	TGTGCCAGCAGTGCTCCACTCCCCAGGGGGCATCTGTGGGGCTACACCTTC	CASSAPLPRGHLWGYTF
.	.	TRBV5-5	TRBJ2-7	TGTGCCAGCAGCTTTTATAGTTCGGGCGGAGGCGACGAGCAGTACTTC	CASSFYSSGGGDEQYF
.	few	TRBV20-1	TRBJ1-3	TGCAGTGCGCGCGGACGCCCCGGAAACACCATATATTTT	CSARGRPGNTIYF
.	few	TRBV4-1	TRBJ2-1	TGCGCCAGCTGGGGGGGCGTCTACAATGAGCAGTTCTTC	CASWGGVYNEQFF
.	once	TRBV7-8	TRBJ2-1	TGTGCCAGCAGCTTAGGCCCCAGGAGCGGCTACAATGAGCAGTTCTTC	CASSLGPRSGYNEQFF
.	few	TRBV29-1	TRBJ2-7	TGCAGCGTTGAGTACCAGGGAGGCGAGCAGTACTTC	CSVEYQGGEQYF
.	few	TRBV7-9	TRBJ1-1	TGTGCCAGCAGCCTTGAAACAGGACTCACTGAAGCTTTCTTT	CASSLETGLTEAFF
.	few	TRBV12-3/TRBV12-4	TRBJ1-4	TGTGCCAGCAGTTTATCCCAGGGGCCCGGAAAACTGTTTTTT	CASSLSQGPGKLFF
.	.	TRBV9	TRBJ2-3	TGTGCCAGCAGCGCCCGTCAAGATACGCAGTATTTT	CASSARQDTQYF
.	.	TRBV29-1	TRBJ1-1	TGCAGCGTTTCCTACGGGAACACTGAAGCTTTCTTT	CSVSYGNTEAFF
.	.	TRBV12-3/TRBV12-4	TRBJ1-1	TGTGCCAGCAGTGGAAGGACGGCGGGGAGCACTGAAGCTTTCTTT	CASSGRTAGSTEAFF
.	few	TRBV5-1	TRBJ2-3	TGCGCCAGCAGCCCAGCGGAATCTAGCACAGATACGCAGTATTTT	CASSPAESSTDTQYF
.	few	TRBV10-3	TRBJ1-1	TGTGCCATCAAAGGGGTGAACACTGAAGCTTTCTTT	CAIKGVNTEAFF
.	.	TRBV4-2	TRBJ1-1	TGTGCCAGCAGCCAAGAGAGGAGCACTGAAGCTTTCTTT	CASSQERSTEAFF
.	few	TRBV12-3/TRBV12-4	TRBJ1-1	TGTGCCAGCAGTTCCGGGACGGCTGCTCCTAACACTGAAGCTTTCTTT	CASSSGTAAPNTEAFF
.	few	TRBV5-4	TRBJ2-3	TGTGCCAGCAGCTTGGAGTGGGGCGCAGATACGCAGTATTTT	CASSLEWGADTQYF
.	few	TRBV6-1	TRBJ2-1	TGTGCCAGCAGTCAGAGGGGGAACCCCTCTTACAATGAGCAGTTCTTC	CASSQRGNPSYNEQFF
.	many	TRBV3-1	TRBJ1-3	TGTGCCAGCAGCCAACGGGGGCATGGAAACACCATATATTTT	CASSQRGHGNTIYF
.	few	TRBV2	TRBJ2-2	TGTGCCAGCGGGGGGGGCTTAAAAACCGGGGAGCTGTTTTTT	CASGGGLKTGELFF
.	.	TRBV5-1	TRBJ2-1	TGCGCCAGCAGCCCAACCCATAGAAACAATGAGCAGTTCTTC	CASSPTHRNNEQFF
.	many	TRBV11-2	TRBJ2-1	TGTGCCAGCAGCTTAGTAGCAGGGAAGAGCTCCTACAATGAGCAGTTCTTC	CASSLVAGKSSYNEQFF
.	few	TRBV6-1	TRBJ2-2	TGTGCCAGCAGCAACGCGCTGCCCGGGGAGCTGTTTTTT	CASSNALPGELFF
TRBD1	.	TRBV10-2	TRBJ2-6	TGCGCCAGCAGGCATGACAGGGCAATTTCGATGATGGCCAACGTCCTGACTTTC	CASRHDRAISMMANVLTF
.	.	TRBV15	TRBJ2-3	TGTGCCACCAGCAGAGACGCGGGGGCGAGCACAGATACGCAGTATTTT	CATSRDAGASTDTQYF
TRBD1	.	TRBV27	TRBJ1-2	TGTGCCAGCAGTTCCCCGGACAGGGGCAGAGGCTACACCTTC	CASSSPDRGRGYTF